Shown below are 9 T cell receptor beta chains from a single sample sequenced in a study of T cells in Graves' hyperthyroidism and ophthalmopathy. There were TCR beta CDR3 regions amplified from RNA transcripts. The primer set for the first-round RT-PCR of the TCR CDR3 was HTBI. From the multiplex PCR reads, TCRdb called clonotypes with MiXCR, one entry per CDR3 protein. The sample comprises more than 550,000 distinct CDR3 sequences, over 15% of which are singletons, and approximately 15% rests with the top ten. The specimen sequenced was blood. The source of these receptors is a woman aged 45-65 years with Graves' hyperthyroidism that later progressed to Graves' ophthalmopathy.

The genes are TRBV3-1 and TRBJ1-6; 9 bases are shared with TRBD1. The J segment lost 7 bases and the V segment lost 4 bases, leaving 5 bases of the junction unmatched. Germline V gives CDR1 LGHDT, CDR2 YNNKEL (reference sequence). The CDR3 extends over 15 amino acids. The chain's CDR3 is CASSRRTGVNSPLHF. As DNA, the CDR3 is TGTGCCAGCAGCCGCCGGACAGGGGTAAATTCACCCCTCCACTTT.

The gene calls are TRBV5-6 and TRBJ2-5; possibly TRBD1 for D (5 bases). The germline V and J ends were trimmed by 4 bases and 7 bases, with 20 bases remaining between them. This CDR3 is built from 15 residues. Germline assignment: CDR1 SGHDT and CDR2 YYEEEE. DNA for the CDR3: TGTGCCAGCAGCACGGAAGGGGTCTCACCAGGGACCCAGTACTTC. Amino acid sequence: CASSTEGVSPGTQYF.

The table lists this clonotype with a few counts. V usage is TRBV18 and J usage is TRBJ2-5; 7 bases map to TRBD2. V was clipped by 4 bases and J by 5 bases; unmatched bases: 10. Germline V lookup: CDR1 KGHSH, CDR2 LQKENI. The CDR3 contains 15 residues. Written as DNA, the CDR3 is TGTGCCAGCTCACGGGGTAGCGGACTAGAGGAGACCCAGTACTTC. Its translation: CASSRGSGLEETQYF.

This clonotype was counted many times. This sequence joins TRBV7-8 and TRBJ1-1; maybe TRBD1 (6 bases). CDR3 size: 14 residues. V lost 8 bases to trimming and J lost 4 bases, with 17 bases between them. In germline, CDR1 is SGHVS, CDR2 FQNEAQ. The CDR3 DNA follows: TGTGCCAGCCGTCCCTTTACAGGGATCACTGAAGCTTTCTTT. Amino acids: CASRPFTGITEAFF.

The chain uses TRBV6-5 and TRBJ1-1; D is possibly TRBD1 (5 bases). Germline V CDR1 and CDR2: MNHEY, SVGAGI. Deletions cut 0 bases from V and 3 bases from J, with 8 bases between. The CDR3 length is 14 residues. CDR3 amino acids: CASSYSVGHTEAFF. The CDR3 nucleotides are TGTGCCAGCAGTTACTCGGTGGGGCACACTGAAGCTTTCTTT.

The sample holds many counts of this clonotype. This rearrangement joins TRBV27 to TRBJ1-2, with D possibly TRBD1 on 6 matching bases. This CDR3 region has 18 residues. Germline V gives CDR1 MNHEY, CDR2 SMNVEV (reference sequence). The V gene lost 5 bases and the J gene lost 0 bases, with 22 bases spanning the gap. The CDR3 coding sequence is TGTGCCAGCAGTCCCGCGGGGGGACAAGCCGATCCTAACTATGGCTACACCTTC. Translated: CASSPAGGQADPNYGYTF.

This clonotype was seen a few times. The CDR3 loop reads CASTDVGEQYF. In nucleotides, the CDR3 is TGTGCCAGCACCGATGTCGGCGAGCAGTACTTC. This chain links TRBV6-1 with TRBJ2-7; D is unresolved. This CDR3 spans 11 amino acids. The germline V and J ends were trimmed by 7 bases and 6 bases, with 10 bases remaining between them. Germline V gene data show CDR1 as MNHNS and CDR2 as SASEGT.

The J gene is TRBJ1-3, the V gene TRBV20-1, with a tentative D call TRBD1 (5 bases). Germline V CDR1 and CDR2: DFQATT, SNEGSKA (reference sequence). Trimming stripped 3 bases from V and 1 base from J, with 19 bases between. The CDR3 contains 17 residues. This CDR3 reads CSASPGAGSGSGNTIYF. Written as DNA, the CDR3 is TGCAGTGCTAGCCCCGGGGCGGGGTCTGGGTCTGGAAACACCATATATTTT.

This clonotype was picked up many times. This chain's CDR3 is CSARDAGTEPYNEQFF. CDR3 in DNA: TGCAGTGCTAGAGACGCCGGGACAGAGCCTTACAATGAGCAGTTCTTC. The V gene is TRBV20-1, the J gene TRBJ2-1; 7 nucleotides match TRBD1. The germline CDR1 and CDR2 sequences are DFQATT and SNEGSKA (reference sequence). The CDR3 runs 16 residues. V gave up 0 bases and J gave up 4 bases; unmatched junction bases: 9.